The clone carrying this T cell receptor (beta chain) was picked up one time. Its specificity is not known. A much larger clone is a single base away; this may be a read error. The conserved phenylalanine or tryptophan is not found at the CDR3 terminus, so this likely reflects a read error. The CDR3 totals 15 residues. Germline CDR1 and CDR2: LGHNA and YSLEER. TCR beta cDNA was reverse-transcribed from about 0.45 ug of total RNA. The reaction used a constant-region primer and ProtoScript II reverse transcriptase. Slightly modified ARM-PCR, run as three nested multiplex PCR rounds, produced the TCR beta libraries. TRBV1-TRBV30 forward primers and a C-beta reverse primer were used in the first two PCR rounds, which each ran for approximately 10 cycles. TCRdb reanalysed the multiplex PCR reads using MiXCR and keeps one entry per CDR3 protein. The sample holds approximately 330,000 distinct CDR3 sequences; almost 65% are singletons and the top ten take 5% to 6.5%.

The source of the sample is a study of tumor-infiltrating lymphocytes in primary liver carcinoma. For the study at large: Roughly 3.5 to 8 million productive TCRbeta reads came from each sample, comparable across tissue types.

Study results and limitations: Tumor-blood pairs (like tumor-adjacent pairs) overlapped less than tumor region pairs did.

The researchers obtained blood RNA from unsorted whole blood and also extracted germline DNA. What was sequenced was peripheral blood. The chain carries TRBV4-3 and TRBJ2-7, with TRBD2 matching over 8 bases. This TCR derives from a man aged 35 to 55 with primary liver carcinoma and hepatitis B virus infection. The CDR3 is CASTQDERENPEQYL. The CDR3 DNA reads TGCGCCAGCACCCAAGATGAGCGGGAGAACCCCGAGCAGTACCTC.